This TCR beta chain derives from a study of identical twins. One entry per CDR3 protein, called by TCRdb with MiXCR from the 5' RACE reads. The table has roughly 770,000 distinct CDR3 sequences, 18% seen once; the top ten hold about an eighth. CDR1 MRHNA and CDR2 SNTAGT come from the germline V gene. The CDR3 has 15 amino acids. V trimming: 8 bases; J trimming: 1 base; junction bases outside the gene matches: 9. This clonotype was observed a handful of times. The same data also contributed to another study, on T cells expressing NK-cell markers. That report adds: Beta-chain profiling covered CD3+CD56+NKG2C+, CD3+CD56+NKG2C- and CD3+CD56-NKG2C+ sorted subsets.

The receptor's source is a woman aged 18-30 years in good health. This chain uses TRBV6-4 with TRBJ2-3; TRBD2 matches at 7 bases. Sequenced: PBMCs. The CDR3 DNA sequence: TGTGCCAGCGCTGCGGGGGACTCACGCACAGATACGCAGTATTTT. It specifies CASAAGDSRTDTQYF.